This paragraph reports one TCR beta chain. The target antigen is unknown. The record originates from a study of T cell responses to AZD1222 COVID-19 vaccine. Broader study findings: Without day 14 samples, only post-peak T cell repertoires were studied. With dominance at 160-218 and 743-854, vaccine-associated CD4 TCRs spanned spike. Among the donors, most were white British and more were female, and clonal diversity was possibly underestimated.

The CDR3 covers 15 residues. Trimming shortened V by 7 bases and J by 4 bases, and 19 bases separated the two germline ends. Germline CDR1 LGHNA, CDR2 YSLEER. TCRdb's table, derived via immunoSEQ multiplex PCR, lists solely in-frame clones and lacks some. The sample contains 110,000 or so clones, about four fifths of which appear only once. Specimen: peripheral blood, collected on day 0 of AZD1222 vaccination. This TCR derives from an adult in good health. The chain employs TRBV4-3 and TRBJ1-1, with a possible D match to TRBD1 (5 bases). DNA for the CDR3: TGCGCCAGCACGGACCTCAGAACAGGTGGCACTGAAGCTTTCTTT. Protein product: CASTDLRTGGTEAFF.